This TCR beta chain emerged from a study of cytomegalovirus exposure and HLA in healthy donors. After removal of 0 bases from V and 5 bases from J, the junction contained 4 bases not matched to a gene. CDR1 SGHKS and CDR2 YYEKEE come from the germline V gene (reference sequence). The CDR3 has 15 amino acids. With 60 Vbeta and 13 Jbeta primers, the PCR was carried out. Some clones are missing from TCRdb's copy, which holds only in-frame ones; the method was immunoSEQ multiplex PCR. The sample lists 150,000 to 200,000 clones; 73% were seen once. Sequencing was performed on PBMCs. The receptor comes from a woman aged 25-40 years in good health and CMV-seronegative. The V gene is TRBV5-5, the J gene TRBJ2-2; 7 bases match TRBD1. The CDR3 here is CASSLAGTATGELFF. The CDR3 nucleotides are TGTGCCAGCAGCTTGGCGGGGACAGCTACCGGGGAGCTGTTTTTT.